These 19 T cell receptor beta chains share one sample of origin, sequenced in a study of T cells of healthy individuals. TCRdb analysed the 5' RACE reads with MiXCR anew, one entry per CDR3 protein. This repertoire shows 60,000 to 70,000 distinct CDR3 sequences, roughly 15% found once; its top ten account for around 5%. The receptor set was obtained from a human donor in good health.

This clonotype was found many times. An end of the junction differs from the germline gene, which may be a read error. The chain links TRBV28 to TRBJ1-2; a weak D match, TRBD1 (5 bases). The CDR3 length is 11 residues. CDR1 MDHEN and CDR2 SYDVKM come from the germline V gene. The CDR3 DNA reads TGTGCCAGCAGTTTCGGAGACAGCCCCAACTTC. Residues: CASSFGDSPNF.

This clonotype was detected ten times or more. The chain links TRBV9 to TRBJ2-2; unclear D gene. V was shortened by 0 bases and J by 6 bases, with 12 bases between the two germline ends. The CDR3 is made up of 15 amino acids. Looked up from germline, CDR1 is SGDLS and CDR2 is YYNGEE. The CDR3 sequence is CASSVDMGSAGELFF. The CDR3 DNA is TGTGCCAGCAGCGTAGATATGGGTTCGGCCGGGGAGCTGTTTTTT.

J is TRBJ1-1 and V is TRBV12-3 or TRBV12-4, with 8 bases matching TRBD1. The junction had 10 bases not matched to a gene; V was cut back by 3 bases and J by 7 bases. The CDR3 covers 15 residues. The chain's CDR3 is CASSLSHRGSGEAFF. CDR3 nucleotide sequence: TGTGCCAGCAGTTTGAGCCACAGGGGGTCGGGTGAAGCTTTCTTT.

This clonotype was counted many times. The rearrangement uses TRBV5-6 and TRBJ2-3; D is uncertain. The ends were cut back, 2 bases at V and 4 bases at J, with 14 bases in the middle. Per the germline V gene, CDR1 is SGHDT and CDR2 is YYEEEE. This CDR3 is 15 amino acids long. CDR3 loop: CASSFRPGFADTQYF. Here the CDR3 DNA reads TGTGCCAGCAGCTTCCGCCCCGGGTTCGCAGATACGCAGTATTTT.

This clonotype appeared many times. Here the CDR3 reads CASGLPLGGSNGYTF. The CDR3 coding sequence is TGTGCTAGTGGTTTGCCACTGGGTGGTTCGAATGGCTACACCTTC. V gene TRBV12-5 combines with J gene TRBJ1-2; no firm D call. The germline V and J ends were trimmed by 2 bases and 6 bases, with 16 bases remaining between them. Per the germline V gene, CDR1 is LGHNT and CDR2 is FRNRAP. The CDR3 spans 15 residues.

This clonotype was detected many times. The V gene is TRBV28, the J gene TRBJ1-1; D remains ambiguous. The germline V gene has CDR1 MDHEN and CDR2 SYDVKM. CDR3 length equals 12 residues. V lost 2 bases, J lost 5 bases, and 6 bases lay in between. CDR3 region: CASSLMRTEAFF. In DNA, the CDR3 is TGTGCCAGCAGTTTAATGAGAACTGAAGCTTTCTTT. The full variable domain, rest sourced from reference TRBV28 and TRBJ1-1, is DVKVTQSSRYLVKRTGEKVFLECVQDMDHENMFWYRQDPGLGLRLIYFSYDVKMKEKGDIPEGYSVSREKKERFSLILESASTNQTSMYLCASSLMRTEAFFGQGTRLTVV.

In its sample, this clonotype was seen many times. The rearrangement links TRBV2 to TRBJ2-1; maybe TRBD2 (5 bases). The CDR3 is 15 amino acids. Germline V gene data show CDR1 as SNHLY and CDR2 as FYNNEI. V dropped 3 bases and J dropped 8 bases, with 17 bases sitting between them. The chain's CDR3 is CASSDSLAGVDEQFF. CDR3 DNA: TGTGCCAGCAGTGATAGCCTAGCCGGGGTGGATGAGCAGTTCTTC.

The chain joins TRBV28 to TRBJ2-3, with D possibly TRBD2 on 6 matching bases. The CDR3 extends over 19 amino acids. Trimming left V 3 bases short and J 2 bases short, with 24 bases between. CDR1 MDHEN and CDR2 SYDVKM come from the germline V gene. As DNA, the CDR3 is TGTGCCAGCAGTTTTGGAAATTCTCTAGATAGCGGAGACACAGATACGCAGTATTTT. Protein sequence: CASSFGNSLDSGDTDTQYF.

There are a few counts of this clonotype. The CDR3 DNA sequence: TGTGCCAGCAGCTCCACTAGCTGGGAGACCCAGTACTTC. It yields the protein CASSSTSWETQYF. The chain employs TRBV7-2 and TRBJ2-5; the D gene is possibly TRBD2 (6 bases). Germline V gene data show CDR1 as SGHTA and CDR2 as FQGNSA. The CDR3 contains 13 residues. Deletions cut 4 bases from V and 5 bases from J, with 11 bases between.

The chain carries TRBV27 and TRBJ1-3; D call uncertain. The CDR3 loop spans 16 amino acids. V lost 6 bases and J lost 0, with 15 bases in between. From germline, CDR1 is MNHEY and CDR2 SMNVEV (reference sequence). The CDR3 loop reads CASSQTREYSGNTIYF. Written as DNA, the CDR3 is TGTGCCAGCAGCCAAACAAGAGAATACTCTGGAAACACCATATATTTT.

This clonotype showed up many times. V is TRBV27 and J is TRBJ2-3; D might be TRBD1 (5 bases). This CDR3 comprises 13 residues. The germline V and J ends were trimmed by 4 bases and 3 bases, with 8 bases remaining between them. CDR1 MNHEY and CDR2 SMNVEV come from the germline V gene (reference sequence). CDR3 amino acids: CASSYRQTDTQYF. In DNA form, the CDR3 reads TGTGCCAGCAGTTACAGGCAGACAGATACGCAGTATTTT.

This clonotype was found many times. J is TRBJ2-3 and V is TRBV9; D is perhaps TRBD1 (6 bases). The CDR3 has 16 amino acids. Trimming stripped 4 bases from V and 0 bases from J, with 15 bases between. Per the germline V gene, CDR1 is SGDLS and CDR2 is YYNGEE. The CDR3 sequence is CASSLRDTTSTDTQYF. The CDR3 coding sequence is TGTGCCAGCAGCCTCCGGGACACTACTAGCACAGATACGCAGTATTTT.

This sequence joins TRBV5-1 and TRBJ2-7, with 7 bases matching TRBD2. The CDR3 contains 14 residues. The germline V gene encodes CDR1 SGHRS and CDR2 YFSETQ. Trimming at V came to 0 bases and at J to 3 bases, leaving 3 bases not matched to a gene. As DNA, the CDR3 is TGCGCCAGCAGCTTGGTCAGCGGGGTCTACGAGCAGTACTTC. Protein sequence: CASSLVSGVYEQYF.

The chain couples TRBV4-3 to TRBJ2-7; D call uncertain. The CDR3 covers 13 residues. CDR1 and CDR2 (germline): LGHNA, YSLEER. Trimming left V 1 base short and J 2 bases short, with 6 bases between. The CDR3 nucleotides are TGCGCCAGCAGCCAAGTGGTGGCCTACGAGCAGTACTTC. It is translated as CASSQVVAYEQYF.

This clonotype was seen a handful of times. The CDR3 loop is CASSFGAYGYTF. CDR3 bases: TGTGCCAGCAGTTTCGGAGCGTATGGCTACACCTTC. The V and J genes are TRBV12-3 or TRBV12-4 and TRBJ1-2; D ambiguous. This CDR3 is built from 12 residues. The ends were cut back, 3 bases at V and 5 bases at J, with 7 bases in the middle.

The chain uses TRBV4-1 and TRBJ1-5; tentative D call: TRBD1 (5 bases). This CDR3 has 16 residues. Trimming removed 0 bases at V and 2 bases at J, with 11 bases between. CDR1 and CDR2 from the germline V gene are MGHRA and YSYEKL. As DNA, the CDR3 is TGCGCCAGCAGCCAAGACGCTCGAGGGGGCAATCAGCCCCAGCATTTT. The encoded protein is CASSQDARGGNQPQHF.

This clonotype has a handful of counts. The chain couples TRBV28 to TRBJ2-7, with D perhaps TRBD1 or TRBD2 (5 bases each). This CDR3 contains 12 residues. V gave up 3 bases and J gave up 6 bases, with 9 bases separating them. The germline V gene encodes CDR1 MDHEN and CDR2 SYDVKM. CDR3 protein: CASSFQGPEQYF. The CDR3 nucleotides are TGTGCCAGCAGTTTCCAGGGACCCGAGCAGTACTTC.

The V gene is TRBV29-1, the J gene TRBJ2-7; weak D call: TRBD1 (8 bases). Germline V lookup: CDR1 SQVTM, CDR2 ANQGSEA. This CDR3 has 13 residues. V was trimmed by 7 bases and J by 0 bases, leaving 13 bases between them. The CDR3 loop reads CSAHRGGSYEQYF. The CDR3 coding sequence is TGCAGCGCCCACAGGGGGGGCTCCTACGAGCAGTACTTC.

This clonotype was observed a handful of times. V gene TRBV21-1 combines with J gene TRBJ2-1; the D call in the table, TRBD1, was not verified against the DNA. TRBV21-1 is a pseudogene locus. This CDR3 spans 15 amino acids. CDR3 in amino acids: CASSPRDRGHDEQFF. The CDR3 bases are TGTGCCAGCAGCCCCCGGGACCGGGGGCATGATGAGCAGTTCTTC.